The source of this T cell receptor (beta chain) is a study of identical twins. Study-level findings and limits: Recombination models fit unrelated individuals' TCR alpha sharing but underestimated twins'. Fewer insertions characterized abundant cord blood beta clonotypes, whereas memory repertoires showed none.

MiXCR, applied by TCRdb to the 5' RACE reads, yields one record per CDR3 protein. The table lists hundreds of thousands of distinct CDR3 sequences, about 20% of them singletons. All donors were healthy Caucasians. Comments on this clonotype: What it recognizes is unknown.

The sample was also linked to a second study, of T cells expressing NK-cell markers. According to that study: Topping the CD3+CD56-NKG2C+ fraction as well were these clonotypes, in a handful of donors.

The receptor was derived from a woman aged 18-35 years in good health. The source material was PBMCs.

The CDR3 DNA follows: TGTGCCAGCACCCAGGGTCGGGCTTTCTTT. This gives the protein CASTQGRAFF. J is TRBJ1-1 and V is TRBV6-6; TRBD1 is a possible D gene (5 bases). Germline CDR1 is MNHNY and CDR2 is SVGAGI (reference sequence). The CDR3 has 10 residues. Trimming shortened V by 7 bases and J by 11 bases, and 11 bases separated the two germline ends.